This TCR beta chain was sequenced during a study of cytomegalovirus exposure and HLA in healthy donors. This clone was picked up a small number of times. Its antigen is as yet unknown. The PCR used 60 Vbeta and 13 Jbeta primers. Some clones are missing from TCRdb's copy, which holds only in-frame ones; the method was immunoSEQ multiplex PCR. This table has over 150,000 clones, about 81% appearing once. This CDR3 contains 15 residues. Deletions cut 1 base from V and 4 bases from J, with 12 bases between. The germline gives CDR1 SGHTA, CDR2 FQGTGA. Findings and limits, study-wide: CMV antigen specificity of a few CMV-associated chains was confirmed in vitro. Highly shared sequence variants in one cluster were likely a sequencing artifact.

Sequencing input: PBMCs. This chain links TRBV7-3 with TRBJ2-3; tentatively, D is TRBD1 (6 bases). The source of this sequence is a woman under 30 in good health and CMV-seronegative. CDR3 DNA sequence: TGTGCCAGCAGCTTAAACAGGGCAAGGTCAGATACGCAGTATTTT. It codes for CASSLNRARSDTQYF.